This T cell receptor (beta chain) was observed in a study of cytomegalovirus exposure and HLA in healthy donors. About the research overall: Around 76% of 300 to 450 genotyped donors fell in the Caucasian-associated ancestry cluster.

PCR was performed using 60 Vbeta and 13 Jbeta primers. Assay used: immunoSEQ multiplex PCR; TCRdb lists only in-frame clones, some missing. The sample holds approximately 140,000 clones, around three quarters seen once. As concerns this clone: The antigen remains undetermined.

Study-wide points: V- and J-gene trimming in TCR beta was tied to a missense DCLRE1C variant by an analysis performed later. Researchers counted around 170 TCR beta chains as cytomegalovirus-associated.

Unmatched junction bases numbered 17, after V lost 4 bases and J lost 6 bases. In germline, CDR1 is SGHDT, CDR2 YYEEEE. This CDR3 has 18 residues. This cohort consisted of healthy bone marrow donors. The chain uses TRBV5-6 and TRBJ2-2, with 8 nucleotides matching TRBD2. The source material was PBMCs. The sequence was collected from a woman aged 45 to 65 in good health and CMV-seronegative. CDR3 protein: CASSQILAAPGGAGELFF. In nucleotides, the CDR3 is TGTGCCAGCAGCCAAATACTAGCGGCCCCCGGAGGGGCCGGGGAGCTGTTTTTT.